This T cell receptor beta chain was identified during a study of OX40 agonist ivuxolimab in advanced cancers. Study-wide context: Patients with hepatocellular carcinoma, melanoma, renal cell or head and neck cancer made up the dose-escalation patients.

In the case of this clone: The target antigen is unknown.

Some clones are missing from TCRdb's copy, which holds only in-frame ones; the method was immunoSEQ multiplex PCR. The sample holds some 50,000 clones, approximately 78% seen once. The study, taken as a whole, reports: In CD8+ T cells, expanded clones were on average more numerous than in CD4+. Clonal expansion among partial responders at 0.1-3.0 mg/kg ranked near the lowest. At 0.1 to 3.0 mg/kg, clonal expansion of CD4+ and CD8+ blood T cells had occurred by week 6.

The germline V gene has CDR1 MNHEY and CDR2 SMNVEV (reference sequence). The CDR3 totals 16 residues. V was pared by 4 bases and J by 5 bases, with 18 bases between. This sample comprised CD4+ or CD8+ T cells sorted from blood, obtained in a trial of the OX40 agonist ivuxolimab. The receptor comes from an adult with an advanced solid tumor such as melanoma, head and neck, liver or kidney cancer. The chain uses TRBV27 and TRBJ2-1; no clear D. The CDR3 DNA reads as TGTGCCAGCAGTTCCCCCGGGCCTACGAACGACAATGAGCAGTTCTTC. This translates into CASSSPGPTNDNEQFF.